Below, 15 T cell receptor beta chains from the same sample are listed, as sequenced in a study of CD8+ T cells in alopecia areata. Treatment: oral pan-JAK inhibitor, 5-10 mg twice daily. Extracted RNA was reverse transcribed, and the resulting cDNA served as sequencing template. Method: immunoSEQ multiplex PCR; TCRdb's copy keeps in-frame clones and lacks some. This sample has roughly 120,000 clones, with approximately 53% found just once. Sequencing was performed on CD4+ T cells sorted from blood, taken at week 4, from a patient treated with tofacitinib. These receptors originate from a human donor with alopecia areata.

This clone was found a few times. The V gene is TRBV21-1, the J gene TRBJ1-1. TRBV21-1 is shown as a pseudogene. The CDR3 runs 14 residues. CDR3 region: CASSKGASDTEAFF. The CDR3 bases are TGTGCCAGCAGCAAAGGAGCATCGGACACTGAAGCTTTCTTT.

This clone was recorded a few times. The genes are TRBV11-2 and TRBJ2-5, with D hard to call. Germline V CDR1 and CDR2: SGHAT, FQNNGV. V dropped 0 bases and J dropped 5 bases, with 7 bases sitting between them. The CDR3 totals 13 residues. DNA of the CDR3: TGTGCCAGCAGCTTAGATACACCCGAGACCCAGTACTTC. Encoded protein: CASSLDTPETQYF.

A single count supports this clone. The rearrangement links TRBV2 to TRBJ2-7; D may be TRBD2 (5 bases). The CDR3 runs 14 residues. Trimming took 6 bases from V and 2 from J, leaving 14 bases between them. Germline loops: CDR1 SNHLY, CDR2 FYNNEI. This chain's CDR3 is CASSLDLSTYEQYF. The CDR3 bases are TGTGCCAGCAGCTTGGACTTATCGACCTACGAGCAGTACTTC.

The V and J genes are TRBV29-1 and TRBJ2-1, with D possibly called TRBD1 or TRBD2 (5 bases each). Germline CDR1 is SQVTM and CDR2 is ANQGSEA. Trimming stripped 4 bases from V and 8 bases from J, with 18 bases between. The CDR3 sequence is 14 residues long. The chain's CDR3 is CSVGQMRRLYEQFF. The CDR3 nucleotides are TGCAGCGTTGGACAGATGAGGAGGCTCTATGAGCAGTTCTTC.

This clone was picked up one time. The chain employs TRBV5-1 and TRBJ1-2; D remains ambiguous. The V and J ends lost 0 bases and 1 base respectively, with 13 bases between them. Germline V gives CDR1 SGHRS, CDR2 YFSETQ. The CDR3 totals 16 residues. The CDR3 DNA is TGCGCCAGCAGCTTGGGGGTGGCAGCCGTTAACTATGGCTACACCTTC. Protein: CASSLGVAAVNYGYTF. Full variable domain (missing parts from reference TRBV5-1 and TRBJ1-2): KAGVTQTPRYLIKTRGQQVTLSCSPISGHRSVSWYQQTPGQGLQFLFEYFSETQRNKGNFPGRFSGRQFSNSRSEMNVSTLELGDSALYLCASSLGVAAVNYGYTFGSGTRLTVV.

Here the CDR3 DNA reads TGTGCCTGGAGTGTACTACCAGGGCGGGGTGAGCAGTTCTTC. Protein sequence: CAWSVLPGRGEQFF. The chain is built from TRBV30 and TRBJ2-1, with a possible D match to TRBD2 (6 bases). V was shortened by 0 bases and J by 9 bases, with 15 bases between the two germline ends. Per germline, CDR1 GTSNPN and CDR2 SVGIG (reference sequence). The length of the CDR3 is 14 residues.

This chain connects TRBV4-2 to TRBJ2-1; TRBD2 matches 8 bases. CDR3 length: 15 amino acids. Trimming cost V 0 bases and J 7 bases; bases outside gene matches: 5. Per germline, CDR1 LGHNA and CDR2 YNFKEQ. This CDR3 reads CASSQDWASGNEQFF. In nucleotides, the CDR3 is TGTGCCAGCAGCCAAGATTGGGCTAGCGGGAATGAGCAGTTCTTC.

This clone was seen only a few times. The J gene is TRBJ2-1, the V gene TRBV30; 7 nucleotides align to TRBD2. V lost 0 bases and J lost 6; bases outside the gene matches: 5. The CDR3 sequence is 14 residues long. The germline V gene encodes CDR1 GTSNPN and CDR2 SVGIG (reference sequence). CDR3 region: CAWSVRLAANEQFF. Written as DNA, the CDR3 is TGTGCCTGGAGTGTACGGCTAGCGGCCAATGAGCAGTTCTTC.

CDR3 residues: CAWSATGRYYGYTF. CDR3 bases: TGTGCCTGGAGCGCCACGGGACGGTACTATGGCTACACCTTC. This chain links TRBV30 with TRBJ1-2; D is possibly TRBD1 (5 bases). Per the germline V gene, CDR1 is GTSNPN and CDR2 is SVGIG (reference sequence). This CDR3 contains 14 residues. V lost 3 bases and J 3 bases, leaving 14 bases between the germline ends.

This clone appeared a few times. The DNA for the CDR3 is TGCAGCGCCCAACAGGGGAGCAATCAGCCCCAGCATTTT. Translated: CSAQQGSNQPQHF. V gene TRBV29-1 combines with J gene TRBJ1-5; 7 nucleotides align to TRBD1. Trimming took 7 bases from V and 1 from J; bases not matched to a gene: 4. The CDR3 has 13 amino acids. CDR1 is SQVTM, CDR2 ANQGSEA, per germline.

The chain is built from TRBV4-1 and TRBJ2-7; D is possibly TRBD2 (6 bases). Germline-derived CDR1 and CDR2 are MGHRA and YSYEKL. This CDR3 has 16 amino acids. V shed 0 bases and J shed 5 bases, with 17 bases lying between them. In nucleotides, the CDR3 is TGCGCCAGCAGCCAAGATAGGGGAGCCGCGGGGAACGAGCAGTACTTC. The encoded protein is CASSQDRGAAGNEQYF.

V usage is TRBV29-1 and J usage is TRBJ1-5; a possible D gene is TRBD1 (5 bases). Per the germline V gene, CDR1 is SQVTM and CDR2 is ANQGSEA. The CDR3 length is 12 residues. Trimming took off 4 bases at V and 7 bases at J, with 11 bases between the two ends. CDR3 in DNA: TGCAGCGTTGTGGGGGTTGAGCAGCCCCAGCATTTT. Translation: CSVVGVEQPQHF. The full variable domain, rest sourced from reference TRBV29-1 and TRBJ1-5, is SAVISQKPSRDICQRGTSLTIQCQVDSQVTMMFWYRQQPGQSLTLIATANQGSEATYESGFVIDKFPISRPNLTFSTLTVSNMSPEDSSIYLCSVVGVEQPQHFGDGTRLSIL.

The V and J genes are TRBV4-1 and TRBJ1-2; tentative D call: TRBD1 (5 bases). V was trimmed by 4 bases and J by 3 bases, leaving 15 bases between them. Germline V gene data show CDR1 as MGHRA and CDR2 as YSYEKL. This CDR3 is built from 15 residues. The CDR3 bases are TGCGCCAGCAGCCTACTACAAGGGGAGGACTATGGCTACACCTTC. It yields the protein CASSLLQGEDYGYTF.

The chain carries TRBV10-3 and TRBJ1-5; TRBD1 is a possible D gene (5 bases). From germline, CDR1 is ENHRY and CDR2 SYGVKD. The CDR3 extends over 14 amino acids. V dropped 3 bases and J dropped 4 bases, with 10 bases sitting between them. CDR3 DNA sequence: TGTGCCATCAGTGAAGGGGCAGGGAATCAGCCCCAGCATTTT. Translated, it gives CAISEGAGNQPQHF.

The rearrangement links TRBV7-9 to TRBJ2-1; 7 bases match TRBD1. The V gene end was trimmed by 5 bases and the J gene end by 0 bases; junction bases not matched to a gene: 4. This CDR3 spans 15 amino acids. Germline CDR1 and CDR2: SEHNR and FQNEAQ (reference sequence). The CDR3 protein is CASSPRQGSYNEQFF. In nucleotides, the CDR3 is TGTGCCAGCAGCCCTAGACAGGGCTCCTACAATGAGCAGTTCTTC.